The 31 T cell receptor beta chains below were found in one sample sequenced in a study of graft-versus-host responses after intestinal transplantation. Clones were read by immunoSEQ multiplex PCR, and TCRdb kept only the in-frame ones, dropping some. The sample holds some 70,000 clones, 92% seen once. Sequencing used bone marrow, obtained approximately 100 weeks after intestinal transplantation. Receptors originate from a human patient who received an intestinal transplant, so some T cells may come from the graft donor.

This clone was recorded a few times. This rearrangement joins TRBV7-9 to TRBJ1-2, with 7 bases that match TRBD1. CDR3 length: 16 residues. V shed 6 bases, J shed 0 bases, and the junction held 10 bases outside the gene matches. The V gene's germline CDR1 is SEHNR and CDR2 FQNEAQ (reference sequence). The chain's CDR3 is CASSPTGRGTNYGYTF. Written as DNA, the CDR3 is TGTGCCAGCAGTCCGACAGGGCGGGGAACTAACTATGGCTACACCTTC.

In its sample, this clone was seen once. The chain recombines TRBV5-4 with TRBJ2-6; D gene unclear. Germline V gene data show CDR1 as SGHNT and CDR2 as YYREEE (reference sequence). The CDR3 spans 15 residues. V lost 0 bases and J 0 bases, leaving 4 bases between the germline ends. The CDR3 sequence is CASSLDSSGANVLTF. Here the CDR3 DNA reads TGTGCCAGCAGCTTGGACAGCTCTGGGGCCAACGTCCTGACTTTC. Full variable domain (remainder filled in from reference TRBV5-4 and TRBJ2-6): ETGVTQSPTHLIKTRGQQVTLRCSSQSGHNTVSWYQQALGQGPQFIFQYYREEENGRGNFPPRFSGLQFPNYSSELNVNALELDDSALYLCASSLDSSGANVLTFGAGSRLTVL.

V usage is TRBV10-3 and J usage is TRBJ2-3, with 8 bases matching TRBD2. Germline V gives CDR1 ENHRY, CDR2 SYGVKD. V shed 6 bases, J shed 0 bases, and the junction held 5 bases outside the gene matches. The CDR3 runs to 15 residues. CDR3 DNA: TGTGCCATCAGGGGAACTAGCGGAAGCACAGATACGCAGTATTTT. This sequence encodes CAIRGTSGSTDTQYF.

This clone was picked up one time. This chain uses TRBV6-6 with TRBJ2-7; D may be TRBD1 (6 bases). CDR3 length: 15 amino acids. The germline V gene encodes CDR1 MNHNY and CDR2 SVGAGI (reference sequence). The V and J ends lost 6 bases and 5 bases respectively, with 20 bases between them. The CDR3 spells CASSLTYTGYHEQYF. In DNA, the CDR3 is TGTGCCAGCAGCCTCACATACACAGGGTACCACGAGCAGTACTTC.

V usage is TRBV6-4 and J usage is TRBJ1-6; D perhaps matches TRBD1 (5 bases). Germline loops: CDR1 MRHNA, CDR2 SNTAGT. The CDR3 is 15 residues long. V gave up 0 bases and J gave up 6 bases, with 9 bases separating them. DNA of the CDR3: TGTGCCAGCAGTGACTCGACAGTGATTAATTCACCCCTCCACTTT. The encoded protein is CASSDSTVINSPLHF.

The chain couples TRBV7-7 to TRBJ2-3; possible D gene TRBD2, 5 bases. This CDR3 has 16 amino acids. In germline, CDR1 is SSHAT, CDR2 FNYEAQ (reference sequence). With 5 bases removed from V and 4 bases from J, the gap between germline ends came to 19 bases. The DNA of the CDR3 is TGTGCCAGCAGCCCGGCACTAGGGCTAGCTTCAGATACGCAGTATTTT. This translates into CASSPALGLASDTQYF.

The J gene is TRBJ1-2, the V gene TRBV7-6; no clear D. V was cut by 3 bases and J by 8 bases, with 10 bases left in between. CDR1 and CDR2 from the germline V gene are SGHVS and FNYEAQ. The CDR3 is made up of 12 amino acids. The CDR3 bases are TGTGCCAGCAGCTTTGGGCAGGAGGGCTACACCTTC. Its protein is CASSFGQEGYTF.

The DNA of the CDR3 is TGTGCCAGCAGTCCACCGGACTTATCCTACGAGCAGTACTTC. It specifies CASSPPDLSYEQYF. The chain carries TRBV6-5 and TRBJ2-7; D perhaps matches TRBD2 (5 bases). Germline V gene sequence: CDR1 MNHEY, CDR2 SVGAGI. This CDR3 has 14 amino acids. Trimming removed 5 bases at V and 1 base at J, with 12 bases between.

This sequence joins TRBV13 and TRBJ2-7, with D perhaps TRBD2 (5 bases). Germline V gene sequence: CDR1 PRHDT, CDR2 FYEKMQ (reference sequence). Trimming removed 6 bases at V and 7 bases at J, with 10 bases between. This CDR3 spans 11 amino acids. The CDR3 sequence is CASSYRGEQYF. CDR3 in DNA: TGTGCCAGCAGTTACCGAGGGGAGCAGTACTTC. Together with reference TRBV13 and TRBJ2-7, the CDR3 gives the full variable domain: AAGVIQSPRHLIKEKRETATLKCYPIPRHDTVYWYQQGPGQDPQFLISFYEKMQSDKGSIPDRFSAQQFSDYHSELNMSSLELGDSALYFCASSYRGEQYFGPGTRLTVT.

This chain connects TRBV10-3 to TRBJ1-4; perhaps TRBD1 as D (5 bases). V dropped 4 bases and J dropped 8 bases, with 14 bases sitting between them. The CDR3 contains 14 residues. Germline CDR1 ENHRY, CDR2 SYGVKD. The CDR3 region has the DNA TGTGCCATCAGTGGTGGTACCGGGGGGGAAAAACTGTTTTTT. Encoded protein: CAISGGTGGEKLFF.

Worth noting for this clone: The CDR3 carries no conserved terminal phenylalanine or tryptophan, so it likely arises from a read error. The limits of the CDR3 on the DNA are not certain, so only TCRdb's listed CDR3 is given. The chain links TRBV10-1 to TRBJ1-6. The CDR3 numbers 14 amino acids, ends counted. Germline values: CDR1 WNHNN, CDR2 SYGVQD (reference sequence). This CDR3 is CASACGPDDFTPPL.

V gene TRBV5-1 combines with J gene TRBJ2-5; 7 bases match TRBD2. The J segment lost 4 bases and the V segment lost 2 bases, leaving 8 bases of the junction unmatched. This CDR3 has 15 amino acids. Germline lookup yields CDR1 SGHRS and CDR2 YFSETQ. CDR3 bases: TGCGCCAGCAGCTTATCGGCGGGAGCGTCAGAGACCCAGTACTTC. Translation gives CASSLSAGASETQYF.

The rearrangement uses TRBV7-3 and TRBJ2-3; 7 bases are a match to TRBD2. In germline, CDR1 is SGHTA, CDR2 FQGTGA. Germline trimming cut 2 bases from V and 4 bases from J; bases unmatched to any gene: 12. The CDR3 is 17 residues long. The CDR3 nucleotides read TGTGCCAGCAGCTTATTCGGGACGGGAGGCCTCGCAGATACGCAGTATTTT. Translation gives CASSLFGTGGLADTQYF. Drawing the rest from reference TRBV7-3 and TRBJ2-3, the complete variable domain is GAGVSQTPSNKVTEKGKYVELRCDPISGHTALYWYRQSLGQGPEFLIYFQGTGAADDSGLPNDRFFAVRPEGSVSTLKIQRTERGDSAVYLCASSLFGTGGLADTQYFGPGTRLTVL.

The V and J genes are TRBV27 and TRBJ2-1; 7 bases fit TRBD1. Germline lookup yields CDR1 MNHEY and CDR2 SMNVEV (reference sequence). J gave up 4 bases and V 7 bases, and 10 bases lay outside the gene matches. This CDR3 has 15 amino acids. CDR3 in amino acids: CASISQGPRYNEQFF. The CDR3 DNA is TGTGCCAGCATCTCACAGGGGCCCCGGTACAATGAGCAGTTCTTC.

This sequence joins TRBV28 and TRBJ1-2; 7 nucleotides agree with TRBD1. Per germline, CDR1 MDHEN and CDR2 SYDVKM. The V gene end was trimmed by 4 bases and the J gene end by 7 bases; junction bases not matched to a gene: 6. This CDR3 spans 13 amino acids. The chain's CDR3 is CASSSPGDSGYTF. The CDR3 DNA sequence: TGTGCCAGCAGTTCCCCAGGGGACAGTGGCTACACCTTC.

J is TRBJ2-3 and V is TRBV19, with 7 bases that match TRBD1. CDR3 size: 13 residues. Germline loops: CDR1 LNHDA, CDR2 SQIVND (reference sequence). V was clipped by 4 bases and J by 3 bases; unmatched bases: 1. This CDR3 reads CASSTDRTDTQYF. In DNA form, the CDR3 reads TGTGCCAGTAGTACGGACAGGACAGATACGCAGTATTTT.

The CDR3 region has the DNA TGCGCCAGCAGCTTGGTGAGGCAGGGAGAGGGAAACACCATATATTTT. Translated: CASSLVRQGEGNTIYF. The rearrangement uses TRBV5-1 and TRBJ1-3; D is possibly TRBD1 (5 bases). CDR3 size: 16 residues. V dropped 0 bases and J dropped 4 bases, with 14 bases sitting between them. The V gene's germline CDR1 is SGHRS and CDR2 YFSETQ.

CDR3 in amino acids: CASSLVGYNEQFF. The DNA for the CDR3 is TGCGCCAGCAGCTTGGTCGGCTACAATGAGCAGTTCTTC. This sequence joins TRBV5-1 and TRBJ2-1; the D is unclear. V was cut by 0 bases and J by 3 bases, with 4 bases left in between. Germline V lookup: CDR1 SGHRS, CDR2 YFSETQ. The CDR3 covers 13 residues.

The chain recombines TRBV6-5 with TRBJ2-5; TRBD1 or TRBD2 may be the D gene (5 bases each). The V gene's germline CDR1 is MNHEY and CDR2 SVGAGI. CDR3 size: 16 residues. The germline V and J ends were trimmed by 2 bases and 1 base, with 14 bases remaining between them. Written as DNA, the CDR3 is TGTGCCAGCAGTTACCGCACGTGGGGGAGCCAAGAGACCCAGTACTTC. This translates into CASSYRTWGSQETQYF.

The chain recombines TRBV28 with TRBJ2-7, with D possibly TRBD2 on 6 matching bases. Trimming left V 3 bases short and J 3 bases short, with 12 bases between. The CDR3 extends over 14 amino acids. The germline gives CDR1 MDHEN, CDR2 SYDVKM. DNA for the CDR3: TGTGCCAGCAGTTTGTGGGGGGACGGCTACGAGCAGTACTTC. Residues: CASSLWGDGYEQYF. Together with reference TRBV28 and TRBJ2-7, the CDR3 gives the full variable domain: DVKVTQSSRYLVKRTGEKVFLECVQDMDHENMFWYRQDPGLGLRLIYFSYDVKMKEKGDIPEGYSVSREKKERFSLILESASTNQTSMYLCASSLWGDGYEQYFGPGTRLTVT.

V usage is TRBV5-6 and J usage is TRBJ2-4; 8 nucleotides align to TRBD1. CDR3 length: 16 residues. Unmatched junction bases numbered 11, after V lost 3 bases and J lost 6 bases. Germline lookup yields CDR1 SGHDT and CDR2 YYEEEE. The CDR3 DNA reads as TGTGCCAGCAGCTCGTTACGGACAGGGACGAGAAACATTCAGTACTTC. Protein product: CASSSLRTGTRNIQYF.

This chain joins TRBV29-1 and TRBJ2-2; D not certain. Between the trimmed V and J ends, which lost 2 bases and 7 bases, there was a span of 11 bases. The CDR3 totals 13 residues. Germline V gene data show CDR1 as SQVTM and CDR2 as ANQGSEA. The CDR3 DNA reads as TGCAGCGTTGAATCCAGGATCGGCGGGGAGCTGTTTTTT. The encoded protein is CSVESRIGGELFF.

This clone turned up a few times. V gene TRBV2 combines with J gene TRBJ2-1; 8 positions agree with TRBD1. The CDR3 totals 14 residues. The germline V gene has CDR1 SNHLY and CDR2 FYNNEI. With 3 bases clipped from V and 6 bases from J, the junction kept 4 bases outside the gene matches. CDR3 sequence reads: CASSDGQGSNEQFF. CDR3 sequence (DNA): TGTGCCAGCAGTGATGGACAGGGTAGCAATGAGCAGTTCTTC. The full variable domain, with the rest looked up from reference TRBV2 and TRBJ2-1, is EPEVTQTPSHQVTQMGQEVILRCVPISNHLYFYWYRQILGQKVEFLVSFYNNEISEKSEIFDDQFSVERPDGSNFTLKIRSTKLEDSAMYFCASSDGQGSNEQFFGPGTRLTVL.

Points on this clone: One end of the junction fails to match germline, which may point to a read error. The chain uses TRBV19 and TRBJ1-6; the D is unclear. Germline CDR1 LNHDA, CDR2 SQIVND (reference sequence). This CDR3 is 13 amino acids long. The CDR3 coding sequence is TGTGCCAGTAGTATAGACAGCGGATCACCCCCCCACTTT. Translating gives CASSIDSGSPPHF.

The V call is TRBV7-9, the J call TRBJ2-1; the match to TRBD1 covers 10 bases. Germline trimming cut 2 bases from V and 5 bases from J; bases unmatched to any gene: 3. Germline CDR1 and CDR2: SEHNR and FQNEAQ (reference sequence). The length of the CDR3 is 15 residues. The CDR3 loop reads CASSLRTGGNNEQFF. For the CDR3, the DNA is TGTGCCAGCAGCTTACGGACAGGGGGGAACAATGAGCAGTTCTTC.

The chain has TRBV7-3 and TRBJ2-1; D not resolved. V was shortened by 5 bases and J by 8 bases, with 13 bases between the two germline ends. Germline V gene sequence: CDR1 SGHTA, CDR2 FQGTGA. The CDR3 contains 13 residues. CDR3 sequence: CASSPLGWHEQFF. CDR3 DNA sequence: TGTGCCAGCAGCCCCTTAGGGTGGCATGAGCAGTTCTTC.

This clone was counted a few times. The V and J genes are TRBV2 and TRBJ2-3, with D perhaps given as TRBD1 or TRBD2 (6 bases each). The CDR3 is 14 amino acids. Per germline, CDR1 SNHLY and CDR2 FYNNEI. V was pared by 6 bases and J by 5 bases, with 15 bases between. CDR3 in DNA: TGTGCCAGCAGGTACCAGGAGGGGGGAGATACGCAGTATTTT. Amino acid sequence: CASRYQEGGDTQYF.

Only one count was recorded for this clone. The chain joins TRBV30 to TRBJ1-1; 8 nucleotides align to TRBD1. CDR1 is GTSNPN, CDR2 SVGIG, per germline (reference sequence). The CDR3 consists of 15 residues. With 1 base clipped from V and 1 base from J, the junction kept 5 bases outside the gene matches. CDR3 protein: CAWSAGGPPNTEAFF. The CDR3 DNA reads TGTGCCTGGAGTGCAGGGGGCCCCCCGAACACTGAAGCTTTCTTT.

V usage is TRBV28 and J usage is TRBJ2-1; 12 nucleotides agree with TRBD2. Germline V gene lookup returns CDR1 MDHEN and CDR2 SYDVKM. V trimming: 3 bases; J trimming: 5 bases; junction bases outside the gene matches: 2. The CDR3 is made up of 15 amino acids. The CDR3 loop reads CASSLSSGGDNEQFF. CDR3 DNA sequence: TGTGCCAGCAGTTTGTCTAGCGGGGGGGACAATGAGCAGTTCTTC.

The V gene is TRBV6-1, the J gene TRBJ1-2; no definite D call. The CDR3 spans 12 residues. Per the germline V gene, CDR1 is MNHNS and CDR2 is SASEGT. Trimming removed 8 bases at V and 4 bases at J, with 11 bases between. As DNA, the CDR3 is TGTGCCAGCCTAAGCGAGGGCTATGGCTACACCTTC. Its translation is CASLSEGYGYTF.

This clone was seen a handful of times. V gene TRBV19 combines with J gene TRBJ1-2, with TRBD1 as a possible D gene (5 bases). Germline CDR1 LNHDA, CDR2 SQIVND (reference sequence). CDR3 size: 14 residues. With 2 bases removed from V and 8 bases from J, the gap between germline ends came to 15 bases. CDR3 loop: CASSIQGPRGGYTF. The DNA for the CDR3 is TGTGCCAGTAGTATACAGGGCCCGCGAGGGGGCTACACCTTC. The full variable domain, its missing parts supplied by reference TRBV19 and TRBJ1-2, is DGGITQSPKYLFRKEGQNVTLSCEQNLNHDAMYWYRQDPGQGLRLIYYSQIVNDFQKGDIAEGYSVSREKKESFPLTVTSAQKNPTAFYLCASSIQGPRGGYTFGSGTRLTVV.